The rows below give T cell receptor beta chains drawn from one sample of a study of OX40 agonist ivuxolimab in advanced cancers. TCRdb keeps only in-frame clones here, not all; method: immunoSEQ multiplex PCR. The sample includes 90,000 to 130,000 clones, approximately 89% of them seen just once. This specimen was CD4+ or CD8+ T cells sorted from blood, taken in a trial of the OX40 agonist ivuxolimab. Receptors were obtained from an adult with an advanced solid tumor such as melanoma, head and neck, liver or kidney cancer. CDR3s include the opening cysteine and the closing phenylalanine or tryptophan. The D gene is left open where the match is weak. Clone size is not always given. Where it is, it says once, few, many or a class for expanded clones.

TRBV11-3	TRBJ2-7	-	TRBD1	CASSLDGTGEDEQYF	TGTGCCAGCAGCTTAGACGGGACAGGGGAGGACGAGCAGTACTTC
TRBV10-3	TRBJ1-4	-	-	CAISRATNEKLFF	TGTGCCATCAGTCGCGCAACTAATGAAAAACTGTTTTTT
TRBV7-7	TRBJ2-1	-	-	CASSPGQYSREQFF	TGTGCTAGCAGCCCCGGACAGTATTCTCGTGAGCAGTTCTTC
TRBV20-1	TRBJ2-2	once	-	CSAPLAGELFF	TGCAGTGCCCCCTTAGCCGGGGAGCTGTTTTTT
TRBV9	TRBJ2-7	-	TRBD2	CASSSTSGSHEQYF	TGTGCCAGCAGCTCGACTAGCGGCAGCCACGAGCAGTACTTC
TRBV6-5	TRBJ2-7	-	-	CASSPFVGAYEQYF	TGTGCCAGCAGTCCCTTCGTTGGGGCCTACGAGCAGTACTTC
TRBV5-8	TRBJ1-3	-	-	CASSAKGLSGNTIYF	TGTGCCAGCAGCGCAAAGGGGCTCTCTGGAAACACCATATATTTT
TRBV12-5	TRBJ2-5	-	-	CASGLGSIETQYF	TGTGCTAGTGGTTTGGGTTCAATTGAGACCCAGTACTTC
TRBV11-1	TRBJ2-3	-	-	CASSSRPGREADTQYF	TGTGCCAGCAGCTCACGGCCGGGCAGGGAAGCAGATACGCAGTATTTT
TRBV7-3	TRBJ2-7	-	TRBD2	CASKFRDMTSGGMYF	TGTGCCAGCAAGTTTCGGGACATGACTAGCGGGGGGATGTACTTC
TRBV6-5	TRBJ2-3	-	TRBD2	CASSYSSGGATDTQYF	TGTGCCAGCAGTTACTCGAGCGGGGGGGCAACAGATACGCAGTATTTT
TRBV18	TRBJ1-1	-	TRBD1	CASSVLPGQENTEAFF	TGTGCCAGCTCTGTATTGCCGGGACAGGAGAACACTGAAGCTTTCTTT
TRBV18	TRBJ1-2	-	TRBD1	CASSPTGTGESYTF	TGTGCCAGCTCACCCACCGGGACAGGGGAGAGCTACACCTTC
TRBV9	TRBJ2-1	-	-	CASSVSEGGYNEQFF	TGTGCCAGCAGCGTAAGTGAGGGGGGATACAATGAGCAGTTCTTC
TRBV27	TRBJ1-2	-	-	CASSPQALGGSYTF	TGTGCCAGCAGTCCACAGGCCCTGGGCGGGAGCTACACCTTC
TRBV6-6	TRBJ2-3	-	TRBD2	CASSYGLAGGSDTQYF	TGTGCCAGCAGTTACGGGCTAGCGGGGGGCTCAGATACGCAGTATTTT
TRBV5-4	TRBJ2-7	-	TRBD1	CASSRGQGTHEQYF	TGTGCCAGCAGCCGGGGACAGGGTACCCACGAGCAGTACTTC
TRBV6-1	TRBJ2-7	-	-	CASSERYEQYF	TGTGCCAGCAGTGAAAGGTACGAGCAGTACTTC
TRBV29-1	TRBJ2-1	-	-	CSAARDSDEQFF	TGCAGCGCCGCCAGGGACTCGGATGAGCAGTTCTTC
TRBV6-5	TRBJ2-1	-	TRBD2	CASTPSGSYNEQFF	TGTGCCAGCACCCCTAGCGGCTCCTACAATGAGCAGTTCTTC
TRBV6-5	TRBJ2-7	-	TRBD1	CASSPGQGVYEQYF	TGTGCCAGCAGTCCTGGACAGGGGGTCTACGAGCAGTACTTC
TRBV27	TRBJ1-1	-	-	CASSFDRDTEAFF	TGTGCCAGCAGTTTCGACCGTGACACTGAAGCTTTCTTT
TRBV18	TRBJ2-1	-	-	CASSADADSYNEQFF	TGTGCCAGCTCAGCCGACGCGGACTCCTACAATGAGCAGTTCTTC
TRBV2	TRBJ2-5	-	-	CASSERGSETQYF	TGTGCCAGCAGTGAAAGGGGCTCAGAGACCCAGTACTTC
TRBV28	TRBJ2-7	-	TRBD1	CASSPSGTGQYEQYF	TGTGCCAGCAGTCCCTCCGGGACAGGGCAGTACGAGCAGTACTTC
TRBV14	TRBJ2-1	-	-	CASSQDPGNEQFF	TGTGCCAGCAGCCAAGATCCCGGGAATGAGCAGTTCTTC
TRBV10-1	TRBJ2-1	-	-	CASSDYRDREQFF	TGCGCCAGCAGTGACTACAGGGACCGTGAGCAGTTCTTC
TRBV18	TRBJ1-4	-	-	CASSLGPSRGEKLFF	TGTGCCAGCTCACTGGGGCCCAGTAGGGGTGAAAAACTGTTTTTT
TRBV18	TRBJ1-3	-	-	CASSHLGRGKAGNTIYF	TGTGCCAGCTCTCACCTCGGTCGGGGCAAGGCTGGAAACACCATATATTTT
TRBV6-1	TRBJ1-5	-	-	CASTGGPGDNQPQHF	TGTGCCAGCACAGGTGGACCGGGAGACAATCAGCCCCAGCATTTT
TRBV5-1	TRBJ2-3	-	TRBD1	CASSLSGTGSIGTQYF	TGCGCCAGCAGCTTGTCCGGGACAGGTTCCATCGGTACGCAGTATTTT
TRBV7-2	TRBJ2-3	-	TRBD2	CASSLTSGGGDTQYF	TGTGCCAGCAGTCTGACTAGCGGGGGGGGAGATACGCAGTATTTT
TRBV5-8	TRBJ1-5	-	-	CASSTGRDSYSNQPQHF	TGTGCCAGCAGCACCGGTCGCGACAGTTATAGCAATCAGCCCCAGCATTTT
TRBV19	TRBJ1-1	-	TRBD1	CASTALGQGNTEAFF	TGTGCCAGTACCGCCCTTGGACAGGGTAACACTGAAGCTTTCTTT
TRBV5-4	TRBJ2-3	-	-	CASSLEADTQYF	TGTGCCAGCAGCTTGGAGGCAGATACGCAGTATTTT
TRBV19	TRBJ1-1	-	-	CASSIIHQMNTEAFF	TGTGCCAGTAGTATAATTCACCAGATGAACACTGAAGCTTTCTTT
TRBV7-9	TRBJ2-5	-	TRBD1	CASSLGQGSVQETQYF	TGTGCCAGCAGCTTGGGACAGGGGTCCGTTCAAGAGACCCAGTACTTC
TRBV11-1	TRBJ1-1	-	-	CASSPEPGDTEAFF	TGTGCCAGCAGCCCAGAGCCAGGGGATACTGAAGCTTTCTTT
TRBV27	TRBJ1-1	-	-	CASSKAMNTEAFF	TGTGCCAGCAGTAAGGCCATGAACACTGAAGCTTTCTTT
TRBV6-1	TRBJ2-1	-	-	CASTYDFAGYNEQFF	TGTGCCAGCACCTACGACTTCGCGGGATACAATGAGCAGTTCTTC
TRBV6-1	TRBJ1-2	-	-	CASGGNYGYTF	TGTGCCTCCGGGGGAAACTATGGCTACACCTTC
TRBV2	TRBJ1-5	-	TRBD1	CASSDSDRANQPQHF	TGTGCCAGCAGTGATTCGGACAGGGCCAATCAGCCCCAGCATTTT